Listed below are T cell receptor beta chains from one sample, sequenced in a study of T cell responses to AZD1222 COVID-19 vaccine. This table comes from immunoSEQ multiplex PCR, and its TCRdb copy is limited to in-frame clones, with some not included. In the table there are 200,000 or so clones, 87% of which are singletons. This sample comprised peripheral blood, obtained on day 0 of MenACWY control vaccination. These receptors originate from an adult in good health. Both conserved end residues are part of each CDR3. The D gene is left open where the match is weak. Clone size, where shown, is once, few, many, or a class for clones that have expanded.

v_call: TRBV11-2; d_call: .; j_call: TRBJ2-5; clone_size: .; cdr3_nt: TGTGCCAGCAGCTACCGGCCCACCGCCACTCTCCAAGAGACCCAGTACTTC; cdr3_aa: CASSYRPTATLQETQYF
v_call: TRBV5-5; d_call: .; j_call: TRBJ1-4; clone_size: .; cdr3_nt: TGTGCCAGCAGCTTGGACGCCGGGGCAGGAAATGAAAAACTGTTTTTT; cdr3_aa: CASSLDAGAGNEKLFF
v_call: TRBV28; d_call: TRBD2; j_call: TRBJ2-7; clone_size: .; cdr3_nt: TGTGCCAGCAGTCCCCCCGGGACTAGCGGGAGCCATAACTTTTTC; cdr3_aa: CASSPPGTSGSHNFF
v_call: TRBV5-1; d_call: .; j_call: TRBJ2-7; clone_size: .; cdr3_nt: TGCGCCAGCTCCAAACAAACCGGTGGGACCTACGAGCAGTACTTC; cdr3_aa: CASSKQTGGTYEQYF
v_call: TRBV3-1/TRBV3-2; d_call: .; j_call: TRBJ2-2; clone_size: .; cdr3_nt: TGTGCCAGCAGCCAAGATACGGGCCTAGCTACCGGGGAGCTGTTTTTT; cdr3_aa: CASSQDTGLATGELFF
v_call: TRBV7-9; d_call: TRBD1; j_call: TRBJ2-5; clone_size: once; cdr3_nt: TGTGCCAGCAGCTTTTACAGGGGGCAAGGGACCCAGTACTTC; cdr3_aa: CASSFYRGQGTQYF
v_call: TRBV5-4; d_call: .; j_call: TRBJ1-3; clone_size: .; cdr3_nt: TGTGCCAGCAGCTTGGCCGGGACATCTAAGGGAAACACCATATATTTT; cdr3_aa: CASSLAGTSKGNTIYF
v_call: TRBV6-5; d_call: .; j_call: TRBJ1-4; clone_size: .; cdr3_nt: TGTGCCAGCAGCCCCGGGGGGGAAAAACTGTTTTTT; cdr3_aa: CASSPGGEKLFF
v_call: TRBV30; d_call: .; j_call: TRBJ2-7; clone_size: .; cdr3_nt: TGTGCCTGGAGCACAGAGTCCTACGAGCAGTACTTC; cdr3_aa: CAWSTESYEQYF
v_call: TRBV29-1; d_call: .; j_call: TRBJ1-1; clone_size: .; cdr3_nt: TGCAGCGTTGATGTAAAAATAAACACTAAAGCTTTCTTT; cdr3_aa: CSVDVKINTKAFF
v_call: TRBV23-1; d_call: .; j_call: TRBJ2-7; clone_size: .; cdr3_nt: TGCGCCAGCAGTCCATCTGTGAGGGAGGACGTCTACGAGCAGTACTTC; cdr3_aa: CASSPSVREDVYEQYF
v_call: TRBV28; d_call: .; j_call: TRBJ2-7; clone_size: .; cdr3_nt: TGTGCCAGCAGTTTGACAGTTCCCTACGAGCAGTACTTC; cdr3_aa: CASSLTVPYEQYF
v_call: TRBV11-2; d_call: TRBD1; j_call: TRBJ2-2; clone_size: few; cdr3_nt: TGTGCCAGCAGCAACCGGGACAGGGTGGCCGGGGAGCTGTTTTTT; cdr3_aa: CASSNRDRVAGELFF
v_call: TRBV5-1; d_call: TRBD1; j_call: TRBJ2-3; clone_size: .; cdr3_nt: TGCGCCAGCAGCGCGCTACAGGGGGCGACAGATACGCAGTATTTT; cdr3_aa: CASSALQGATDTQYF
v_call: TRBV18; d_call: .; j_call: TRBJ2-7; clone_size: .; cdr3_nt: TGTGCCAGCTCACCCGGGTTCGGGGCCGAGCAGTACTTC; cdr3_aa: CASSPGFGAEQYF
v_call: TRBV3-1/TRBV3-2; d_call: .; j_call: TRBJ2-5; clone_size: once; cdr3_nt: TGTGCCAGCAGCCAAGTAATAACCGGAGCCGATATGTACTTC; cdr3_aa: CASSQVITGADMYF
v_call: TRBV27; d_call: TRBD1; j_call: TRBJ1-2; clone_size: .; cdr3_nt: TGTGCCAGCAGAGACAGGGGAGGCGGCTACACCTTC; cdr3_aa: CASRDRGGGYTF
v_call: TRBV19; d_call: TRBD1; j_call: TRBJ1-1; clone_size: .; cdr3_nt: TGTGCCAGTGGACAGGGGCGAATGAACACTGAAGCTTTCTTT; cdr3_aa: CASGQGRMNTEAFF
v_call: TRBV13; d_call: TRBD1; j_call: TRBJ1-1; clone_size: .; cdr3_nt: TGTGCCAGCAGCTCGCTCCAGGGGGCCAATGAAGCTTTCTTT; cdr3_aa: CASSSLQGANEAFF
v_call: TRBV7-9; d_call: TRBD2; j_call: TRBJ2-7; clone_size: once; cdr3_nt: TGTGCCAGCAGCCCCGGCGGGAGCTACGAGCAGTACTTC; cdr3_aa: CASSPGGSYEQYF
v_call: TRBV28; d_call: .; j_call: TRBJ1-5; clone_size: .; cdr3_nt: TGTGCCAGCAGCTCCGGACAGCTTCCTTCCAATCAGCCCCAGCATTTT; cdr3_aa: CASSSGQLPSNQPQHF
v_call: TRBV7-8; d_call: .; j_call: TRBJ1-6; clone_size: .; cdr3_nt: TGTGCCAGCAGCTCCCGACAGAATTCACCCCTCCACTTT; cdr3_aa: CASSSRQNSPLHF
v_call: TRBV19; d_call: .; j_call: TRBJ1-5; clone_size: .; cdr3_nt: TGTGCCAGTAGTCGACAGGTCGGGGGCAATCAGCCCCAGCATTTT; cdr3_aa: CASSRQVGGNQPQHF
v_call: TRBV28; d_call: .; j_call: TRBJ1-3; clone_size: .; cdr3_nt: TGTGCCAGCAGTACAACTGGAAACACCATATATTTT; cdr3_aa: CASSTTGNTIYF
v_call: TRBV3-1/TRBV3-2; d_call: .; j_call: TRBJ2-3; clone_size: .; cdr3_nt: TGTGCCAGCAGCCAACGATCCGGGGCTTCTTTCTCAGATACGCAGTATTTT; cdr3_aa: CASSQRSGASFSDTQYF
v_call: TRBV19; d_call: .; j_call: TRBJ2-3; clone_size: .; cdr3_nt: TGTGCCAGTAGCGCCAGGGGGGGAACAGATACGCAGTATTTT; cdr3_aa: CASSARGGTDTQYF
v_call: TRBV19; d_call: TRBD2; j_call: TRBJ2-1; clone_size: .; cdr3_nt: TGTGCCACCAAAGGACTAGCGGGAATAGATGAGCAGTTCTTC; cdr3_aa: CATKGLAGIDEQFF
v_call: TRBV27; d_call: .; j_call: TRBJ1-5; clone_size: .; cdr3_nt: TGTGCCAGCAGTCCAAGGGATAGCAATCAGCCCCAGCATTTT; cdr3_aa: CASSPRDSNQPQHF
v_call: TRBV28; d_call: .; j_call: TRBJ1-2; clone_size: .; cdr3_nt: TGTGCCAGCAGTTCCCCGGGAGGGGGTGGTGGCTACACCTTC; cdr3_aa: CASSSPGGGGGYTF
v_call: TRBV7-9; d_call: .; j_call: TRBJ1-3; clone_size: .; cdr3_nt: TGTGCCAGCAGCTTAGATGGAAAAACTGGAAACACCATATATTTT; cdr3_aa: CASSLDGKTGNTIYF
v_call: TRBV10-3; d_call: .; j_call: TRBJ2-3; clone_size: .; cdr3_nt: TGTGCCATCAGTGAGGGACAGTCCACAGATACGCAGTATTTT; cdr3_aa: CAISEGQSTDTQYF
v_call: TRBV27; d_call: .; j_call: TRBJ2-7; clone_size: .; cdr3_nt: TGTGCCAGCAGCCAAGTAGCCCGCTCCTACGAGCAGTACTTC; cdr3_aa: CASSQVARSYEQYF
v_call: TRBV15; d_call: .; j_call: TRBJ2-7; clone_size: .; cdr3_nt: TGTGCCACCAGCAGAGAGATGTCATCCTACGAGCAGTACTTC; cdr3_aa: CATSREMSSYEQYF
v_call: TRBV28; d_call: TRBD1; j_call: TRBJ1-5; clone_size: .; cdr3_nt: TGTGCCAGCAGTTTAGGGTTAGGGACAGGGGGTCTCAATCAGCCCCAGCATTTT; cdr3_aa: CASSLGLGTGGLNQPQHF
v_call: TRBV12-3/TRBV12-4; d_call: .; j_call: TRBJ1-6; clone_size: .; cdr3_nt: TGTGCCAGCAGATTACGTTTTTTGTCACCCCTCCACTTT; cdr3_aa: CASRLRFLSPLHF
v_call: TRBV19; d_call: TRBD1; j_call: TRBJ2-7; clone_size: .; cdr3_nt: TGTGCCAGTAGTGTGACAGGGAAGGGTCACGAGCAGTACTTC; cdr3_aa: CASSVTGKGHEQYF
v_call: TRBV19; d_call: TRBD1; j_call: TRBJ2-1; clone_size: .; cdr3_nt: TGTGCCAGTAGTATTTCCTCGACAGGGCGCGATGAGCAGTTCTTC; cdr3_aa: CASSISSTGRDEQFF
v_call: TRBV6-1; d_call: TRBD2; j_call: TRBJ2-7; clone_size: .; cdr3_nt: TGTGCCAGCAGTGACCGGACTAGCGGCCCCTACGAGCAGTACTTC; cdr3_aa: CASSDRTSGPYEQYF
v_call: TRBV29-1; d_call: TRBD1; j_call: TRBJ2-5; clone_size: .; cdr3_nt: TGCAGCGTTGAATTACGGGACAGTGGGCTGTGGCAAGAGACCCAGTACTTC; cdr3_aa: CSVELRDSGLWQETQYF
v_call: TRBV3-1/TRBV3-2; d_call: .; j_call: TRBJ2-7; clone_size: .; cdr3_nt: TGTGCCAGCAGCCAGGGAAGGGGTCGCTCCGAGCAGTACTTC; cdr3_aa: CASSQGRGRSEQYF
v_call: TRBV5-6; d_call: TRBD1; j_call: TRBJ1-6; clone_size: .; cdr3_nt: TGTGCCAGCAGCTTCTTTAGGACAGGGGATAATTCACCCCTCCACTTT; cdr3_aa: CASSFFRTGDNSPLHF
v_call: TRBV29-1; d_call: .; j_call: TRBJ2-7; clone_size: .; cdr3_nt: TGCAGCGTTGACCCGGGCGAGGGACAGTACTTC; cdr3_aa: CSVDPGEGQYF
v_call: TRBV6-5; d_call: .; j_call: TRBJ2-1; clone_size: .; cdr3_nt: TGTGCCAGCAGTTACATGGACAGCTACAATGAGCAGTTCTTC; cdr3_aa: CASSYMDSYNEQFF
v_call: TRBV28; d_call: TRBD1; j_call: TRBJ2-5; clone_size: few; cdr3_nt: TGTGCCAGCGGCCGAGGGGGACAGCCTTGGCAGTACTTC; cdr3_aa: CASGRGGQPWQYF
v_call: TRBV28; d_call: .; j_call: TRBJ1-5; clone_size: many; cdr3_nt: TGTGCCAGCAGTTTACTGACCTTGAGCAATCAGCCCCAGCATTTT; cdr3_aa: CASSLLTLSNQPQHF
v_call: TRBV30; d_call: TRBD1; j_call: TRBJ1-4; clone_size: .; cdr3_nt: TGTGCCTGGAGCGACATGGGACAGCCCAATGAAAAACTGTTTTTT; cdr3_aa: CAWSDMGQPNEKLFF